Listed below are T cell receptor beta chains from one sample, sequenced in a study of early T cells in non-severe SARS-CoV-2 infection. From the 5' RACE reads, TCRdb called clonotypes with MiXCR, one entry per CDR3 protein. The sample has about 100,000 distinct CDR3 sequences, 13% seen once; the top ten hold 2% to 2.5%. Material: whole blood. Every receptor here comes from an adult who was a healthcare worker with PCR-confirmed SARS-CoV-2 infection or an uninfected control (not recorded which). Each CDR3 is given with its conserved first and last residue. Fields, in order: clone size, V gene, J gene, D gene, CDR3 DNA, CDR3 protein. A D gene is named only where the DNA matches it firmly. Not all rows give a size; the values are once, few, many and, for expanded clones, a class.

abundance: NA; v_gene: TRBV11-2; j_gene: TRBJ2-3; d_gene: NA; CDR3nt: TGTGCCAGCAGTCCCCGCCCGGGACTTGGCACAGATACGCAGTATTTT; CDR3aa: CASSPRPGLGTDTQYF
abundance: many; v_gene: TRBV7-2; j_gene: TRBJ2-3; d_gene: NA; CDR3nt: TGTGCCAGCAGCTCCAGGACCGGGGGTATCGATACGCAGTATTTT; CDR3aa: CASSSRTGGIDTQYF
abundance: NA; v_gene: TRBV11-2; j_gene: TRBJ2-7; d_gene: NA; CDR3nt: TGTGCCAGCAGCTTAGGTCCGTCGTCGAGCTCCTACGAGCAGTACTTC; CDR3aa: CASSLGPSSSSYEQYF
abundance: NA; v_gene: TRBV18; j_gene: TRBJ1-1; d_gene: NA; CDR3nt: TGTGCCAGCTCACCACGTAAGGGAAGAGACACTGAAGCTTTCTTT; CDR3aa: CASSPRKGRDTEAFF
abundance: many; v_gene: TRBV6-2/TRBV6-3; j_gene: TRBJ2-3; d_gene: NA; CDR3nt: TGTGCCAGCAGAAGGGGGATTGGGTTCGGGGATACGCAGTATTTT; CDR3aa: CASRRGIGFGDTQYF
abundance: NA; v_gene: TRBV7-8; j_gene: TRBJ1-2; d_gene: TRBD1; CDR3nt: TGTGCCAGCAGCTTAACGGGACAGACCTTCTATGGCTACACCTTC; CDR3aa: CASSLTGQTFYGYTF
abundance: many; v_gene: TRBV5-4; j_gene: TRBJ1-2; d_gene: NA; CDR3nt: TGTGCCAGCAGCTTTACAGGCTCTCCGTATGGCTACACCTTC; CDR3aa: CASSFTGSPYGYTF
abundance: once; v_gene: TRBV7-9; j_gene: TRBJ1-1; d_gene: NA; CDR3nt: TGTGCCAGCAGCTTAGTCGGCCTTGAAGCTTTCTTT; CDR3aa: CASSLVGLEAFF
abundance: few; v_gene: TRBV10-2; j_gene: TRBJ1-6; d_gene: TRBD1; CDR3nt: TGCGCCAGCAGTGAGTCGGGACAGGGCAGGTTTTCACCCCTCCACTTT; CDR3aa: CASSESGQGRFSPLHF
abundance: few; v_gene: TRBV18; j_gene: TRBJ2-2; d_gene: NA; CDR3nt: TGTGCCAGCTCACCACGGACAGAGCACACCGGGGAGCTGTTTTTT; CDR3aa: CASSPRTEHTGELFF
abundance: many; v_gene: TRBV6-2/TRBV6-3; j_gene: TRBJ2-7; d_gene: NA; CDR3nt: TGTGCCAGCAGTTACAGTCCCATCTACGAGCAGTACTTC; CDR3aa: CASSYSPIYEQYF
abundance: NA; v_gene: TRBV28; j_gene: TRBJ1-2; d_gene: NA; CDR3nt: TGTGCCAGCAGTGCGGACGGCCTAAATGGCTACACCTTC; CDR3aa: CASSADGLNGYTF
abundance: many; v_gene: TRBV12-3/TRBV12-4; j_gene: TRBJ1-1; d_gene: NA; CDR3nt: TGTGCCAGCAGTTTAGCCGGAGACACGTTGAACACTGAAGCTTTCTTT; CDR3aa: CASSLAGDTLNTEAFF
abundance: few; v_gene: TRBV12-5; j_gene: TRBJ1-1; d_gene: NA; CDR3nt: TGTGCTAGTGGTTTGTCCGCGGACACTGAAGCTTTCTTT; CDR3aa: CASGLSADTEAFF
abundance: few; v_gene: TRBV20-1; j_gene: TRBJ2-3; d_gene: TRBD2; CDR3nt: TGCAGTGCTTATCTAGCGGGGAGCACAGATACGCAGTATTTT; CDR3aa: CSAYLAGSTDTQYF
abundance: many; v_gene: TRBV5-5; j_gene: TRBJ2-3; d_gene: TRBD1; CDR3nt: TGTGCCAGCAGTTTTGGGGACAGGGGGGATACGCAGTATTTT; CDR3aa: CASSFGDRGDTQYF
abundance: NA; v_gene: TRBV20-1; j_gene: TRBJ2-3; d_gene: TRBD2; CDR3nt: TGCAGTGCAGCCCTAGCGGGGGAGAGCACAGATACGCAGTATTTT; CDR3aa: CSAALAGESTDTQYF
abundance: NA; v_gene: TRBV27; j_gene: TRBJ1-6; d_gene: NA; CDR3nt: TGTGCCAGCAGTTTAAAGGGGCGCGCCTATAATTCACCCCTCCACTTT; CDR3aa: CASSLKGRAYNSPLHF
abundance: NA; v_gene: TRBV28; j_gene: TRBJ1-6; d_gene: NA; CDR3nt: TGTGCCAGCAGTTTATTAACAGGGATCGGCTCACCCCTCCACTTT; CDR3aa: CASSLLTGIGSPLHF
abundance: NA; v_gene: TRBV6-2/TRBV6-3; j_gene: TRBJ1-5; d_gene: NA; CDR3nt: TGTGCCAGCAGTTACTGGGGAGGGGGTCAGCCCCAGCATTTT; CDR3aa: CASSYWGGGQPQHF
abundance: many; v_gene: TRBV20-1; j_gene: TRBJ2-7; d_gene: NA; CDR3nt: TGCAGTGCTAGCCCCTATGGGGGGGCAGCGTACGAGCAGTACTTC; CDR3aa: CSASPYGGAAYEQYF
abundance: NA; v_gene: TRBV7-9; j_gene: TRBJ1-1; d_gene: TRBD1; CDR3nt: TGTGCCAGCAGCTTATGGCACCCCGGGACAGGGGGCTCTGAAGCTTTCTTT; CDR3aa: CASSLWHPGTGGSEAFF
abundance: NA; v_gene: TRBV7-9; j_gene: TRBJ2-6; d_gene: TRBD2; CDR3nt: TGTGCCAGCAGCTTAGTAGCGGGGTCTGGGGCCAACGTCCTGACTTTC; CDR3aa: CASSLVAGSGANVLTF
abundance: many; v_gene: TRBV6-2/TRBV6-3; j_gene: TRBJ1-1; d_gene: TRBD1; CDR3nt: TGTGCCAGCAGTCCCGGACAGGGGGACCCGGATACTGAAGCTTTCTTT; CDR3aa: CASSPGQGDPDTEAFF
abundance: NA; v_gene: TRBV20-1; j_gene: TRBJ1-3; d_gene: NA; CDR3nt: TGCAGTGCTATCCCCCCTGGCGGGGGAAACTCTGGAAACACCATATATTTT; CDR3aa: CSAIPPGGGNSGNTIYF
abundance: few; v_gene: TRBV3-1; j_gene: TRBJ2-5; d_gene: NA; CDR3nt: TGTGCCAGCAGCCAAGATGCAAAGACCCAGTACTTC; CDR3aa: CASSQDAKTQYF
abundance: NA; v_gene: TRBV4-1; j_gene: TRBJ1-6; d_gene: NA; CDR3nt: TGCGCCAGCAGCCTGCGGGGTAGTTCACCCCTCCACTTT; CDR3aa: CASSLRGSSPLHF
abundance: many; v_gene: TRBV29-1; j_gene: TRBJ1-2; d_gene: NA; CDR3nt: TGCAGCGTTGATCCAGGGTACTATGGCTACACCTTC; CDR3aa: CSVDPGYYGYTF
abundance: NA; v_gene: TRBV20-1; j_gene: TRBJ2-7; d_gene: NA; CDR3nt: TGCAGTGCACTCTATTTCGGACTCTCCTCGGGCGAGCAGTACTTC; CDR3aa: CSALYFGLSSGEQYF
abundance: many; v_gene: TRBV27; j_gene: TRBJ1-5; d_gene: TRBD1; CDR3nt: TGTGCCACCGCCGCCCGGAGAGGGGGCCAGCCCCAGCATTTT; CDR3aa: CATAARRGGQPQHF
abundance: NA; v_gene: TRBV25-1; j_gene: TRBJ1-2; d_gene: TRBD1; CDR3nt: TGTGCCAGCCCGACACAGGGGCAGCTCTCCTTC; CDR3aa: CASPTQGQLSF
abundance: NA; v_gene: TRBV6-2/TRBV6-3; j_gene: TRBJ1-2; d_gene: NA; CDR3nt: TGTGCCAGCAGGGACGGGAGCTATGGCTACACCTTC; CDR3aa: CASRDGSYGYTF
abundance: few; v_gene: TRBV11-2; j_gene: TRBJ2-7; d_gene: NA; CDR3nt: TGTGCCAGCAGTCGACCGGGACATCGATTCCTTCAATTC; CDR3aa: CASSRPGHRFLQF
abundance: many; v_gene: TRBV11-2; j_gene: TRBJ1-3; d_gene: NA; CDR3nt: TGTGCCAGCAGCTTAGAGACCGCGGGCGGACTCTCTGGAAACACCATATATTTT; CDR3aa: CASSLETAGGLSGNTIYF
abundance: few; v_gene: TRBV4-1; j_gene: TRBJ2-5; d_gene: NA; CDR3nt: TGCGCCAGCAGCCAAGTCATCCAAGAGACCCAGTACTTC; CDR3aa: CASSQVIQETQYF
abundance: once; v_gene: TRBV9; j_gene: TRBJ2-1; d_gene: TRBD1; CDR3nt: TGTGCCAGCAGCAGAACAGGGGCCCCCTACAATGAGCAGTTCTTC; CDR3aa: CASSRTGAPYNEQFF
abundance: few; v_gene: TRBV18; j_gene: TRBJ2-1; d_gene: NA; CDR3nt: TGTGCCAGCTCACCAAGGGGGACCTCCTACAATGAGCAGTTCTTC; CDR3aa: CASSPRGTSYNEQFF
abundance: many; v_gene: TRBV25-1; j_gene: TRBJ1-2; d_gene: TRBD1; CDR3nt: TGTGCCAGCAGTGAACTCAGGGGGGCCCACTATGGCTACACCTTC; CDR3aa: CASSELRGAHYGYTF
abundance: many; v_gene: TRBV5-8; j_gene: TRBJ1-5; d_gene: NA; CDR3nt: TGTGCCAGCAGCTTGGTTGTGACATTCGGGTCGGTCAGCAATCAGCCCCAGCATTTT; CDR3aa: CASSLVVTFGSVSNQPQHF
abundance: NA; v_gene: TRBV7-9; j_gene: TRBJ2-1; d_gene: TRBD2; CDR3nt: TGTGCCAGCAGCCTCGTAGCGGGGGCACACAATGAGCAGTTCTTC; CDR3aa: CASSLVAGAHNEQFF
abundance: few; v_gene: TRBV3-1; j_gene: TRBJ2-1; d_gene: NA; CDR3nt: TGTGCCAGCAGCCCAGGCCAGGGGCGCGGATACAATGAGCAGTTCTTC; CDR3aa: CASSPGQGRGYNEQFF
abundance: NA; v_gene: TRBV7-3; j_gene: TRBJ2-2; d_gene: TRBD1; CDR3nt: TGTGCCAGCAGACCTACCGGGACAGGGGGCACCGGGGAGCTGTTTTTT; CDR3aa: CASRPTGTGGTGELFF
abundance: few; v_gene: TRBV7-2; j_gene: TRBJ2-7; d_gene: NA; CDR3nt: TGTGCCAGCAGCTTAGGCTACTCCCAAGGATCCTACGAGCAGTACTTC; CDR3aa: CASSLGYSQGSYEQYF
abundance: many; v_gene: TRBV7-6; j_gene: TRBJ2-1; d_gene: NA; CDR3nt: TGTGCCAGCAGCCGCGGTGCCCGGGGGAAGAATGAGCAGTTCTTC; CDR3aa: CASSRGARGKNEQFF
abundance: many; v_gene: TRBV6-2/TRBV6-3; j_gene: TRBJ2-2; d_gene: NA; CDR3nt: TGTGCCAGCACAGAAATGGGGTGGACAGCGAACACCGGGGAGCTGTTTTTT; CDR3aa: CASTEMGWTANTGELFF
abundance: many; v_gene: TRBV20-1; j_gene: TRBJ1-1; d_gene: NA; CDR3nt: TGCAGTGCCATCCAGGGAACGAACACTGAAGCTTTCTTT; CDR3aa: CSAIQGTNTEAFF
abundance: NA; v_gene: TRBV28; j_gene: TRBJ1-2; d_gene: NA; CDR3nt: TGTGCCAGCTGGGAGGGAGGCCGGACTAACTATGGCTACACCTTC; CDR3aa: CASWEGGRTNYGYTF
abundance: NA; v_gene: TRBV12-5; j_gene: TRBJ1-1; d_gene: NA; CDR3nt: TGTGCTAGTGGTTTAGGTGGAAACACTGAAGCTTTCTTT; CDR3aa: CASGLGGNTEAFF
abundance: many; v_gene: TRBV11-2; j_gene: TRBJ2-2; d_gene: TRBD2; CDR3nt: TGTGCCAGCAGCTTGAGCGGGGGGCGCGCCACCGGGGAGCTGTTTTTT; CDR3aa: CASSLSGGRATGELFF
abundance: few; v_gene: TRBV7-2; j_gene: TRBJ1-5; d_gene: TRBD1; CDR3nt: TGTGCCAGCAGCTTGAACAGGGGGCGGAATCAGCCCCAGCATTTT; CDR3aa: CASSLNRGRNQPQHF
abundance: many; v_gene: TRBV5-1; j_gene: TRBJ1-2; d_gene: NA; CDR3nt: TGCGCCAGCAGCGGAGTATCGTCACCTCTCCCCTATGGCTACACCTTC; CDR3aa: CASSGVSSPLPYGYTF
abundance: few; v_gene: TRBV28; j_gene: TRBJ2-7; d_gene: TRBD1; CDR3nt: TGTGCCAGCAGTAGGGGACAGGTTCGATACGAGCAGTACTTC; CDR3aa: CASSRGQVRYEQYF
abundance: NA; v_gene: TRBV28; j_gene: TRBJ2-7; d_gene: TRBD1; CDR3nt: TGTGCCAGCTATCTGACAGGGAAAGGGTCATCCTCCTACGAGCAGTACTTC; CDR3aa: CASYLTGKGSSSYEQYF
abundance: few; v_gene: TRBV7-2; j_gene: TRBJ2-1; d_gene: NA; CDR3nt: TGTGCCAGCAGCTTAGGCGGACTCAATAGCGATGAGCAGTTCTTC; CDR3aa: CASSLGGLNSDEQFF
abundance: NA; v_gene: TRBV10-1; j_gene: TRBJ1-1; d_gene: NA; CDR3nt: TGCGCCAGCAGACGGGCAGGGAACACTGAAGCTTTCTTT; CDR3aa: CASRRAGNTEAFF
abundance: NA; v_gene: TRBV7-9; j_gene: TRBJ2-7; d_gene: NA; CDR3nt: TGTGCCAGCAGCCCTATACCCCGGTCTGGCGGATCCTACGAGCAGTACTTC; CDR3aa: CASSPIPRSGGSYEQYF
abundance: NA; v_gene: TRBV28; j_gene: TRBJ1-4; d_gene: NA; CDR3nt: TGTGCCAGCAGTTCTCTCAGGGGAGGAGGTGAAAAACTGTTTTTT; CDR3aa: CASSSLRGGGEKLFF
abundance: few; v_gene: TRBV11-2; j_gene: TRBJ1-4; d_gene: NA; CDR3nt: TGTGCCAGCAGCTTGTCTGTCTTTAATGAAAAACTGTTTTTT; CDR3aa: CASSLSVFNEKLFF
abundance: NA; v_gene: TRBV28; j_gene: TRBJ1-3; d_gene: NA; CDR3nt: TGTGCCAGCAGTTTCGACAGGTCGACTGGAAACACCATATATTTT; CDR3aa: CASSFDRSTGNTIYF